The present TCR beta chain was sequenced within a study of T cells after yellow fever vaccination. Overall study findings and caveats: Detected again after the booster were most primary-vaccination clones, at 95% to 97% CD4 and around 91% CD8. Bulk-population clonotypes that are abundant could appear as contaminants in FACS-sorted repertoires.

This CDR3 is 18 amino acids long. The trim removed 5 bases at V and 3 bases at J, leaving 20 bases unmatched. Per germline, CDR1 DFQATT and CDR2 SNEGSKA (reference sequence). Each CDR3 protein gets one entry after TCRdb re-called the 5' RACE reads with MiXCR. The sample lists 300,000 to 400,000 distinct CDR3 sequences, 9.5% to 15% occurring once. Points on this clonotype: Antigen specificity is unknown.

The chain is built from TRBV20-1 and TRBJ2-5, with TRBD2 matching over 8 bases. This receptor was identified in a man younger than 30 who received the YFV17D yellow fever vaccine. The sample was CD4+ T cells sorted from PBMCs, taken 15 days after the yellow fever booster vaccination. The CDR3 region has the DNA TGCAGTGCTGGCGAGACTACGACGCGGGGGGCGCAGGAAGAGACCCAGTACTTC. This encodes CSAGETTTRGAQEETQYF.